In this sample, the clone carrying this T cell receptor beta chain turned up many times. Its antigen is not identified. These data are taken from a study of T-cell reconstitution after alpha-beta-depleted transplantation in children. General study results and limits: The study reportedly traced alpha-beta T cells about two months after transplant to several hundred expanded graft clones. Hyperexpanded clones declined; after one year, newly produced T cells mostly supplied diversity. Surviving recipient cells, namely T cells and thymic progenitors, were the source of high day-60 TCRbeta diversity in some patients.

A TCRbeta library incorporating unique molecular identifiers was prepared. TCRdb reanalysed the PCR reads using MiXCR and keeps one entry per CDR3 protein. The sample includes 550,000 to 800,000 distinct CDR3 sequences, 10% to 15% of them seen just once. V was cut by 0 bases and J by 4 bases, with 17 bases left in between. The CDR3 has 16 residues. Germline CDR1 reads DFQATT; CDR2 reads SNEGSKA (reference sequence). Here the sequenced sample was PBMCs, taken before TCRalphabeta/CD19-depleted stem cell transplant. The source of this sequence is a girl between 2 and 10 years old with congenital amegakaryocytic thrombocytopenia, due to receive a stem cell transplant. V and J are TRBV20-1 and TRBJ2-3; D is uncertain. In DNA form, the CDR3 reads TGCAGTGCTAGAGATCCAAGCCCCCTCGGGCCAGATACGCAGTATTTT. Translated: CSARDPSPLGPDTQYF.